One and the same sample provided the 19 T cell receptor beta chains below, sequenced in a study of spatial heterogeneity in lung cancer. The time point is: sample taken at primary tumor resection. TCRdb passed the 5' RACE reads through MiXCR, listing each CDR3 protein once. Among roughly 20,000 distinct CDR3 sequences listed, roughly 4.2% were seen once. Sequenced here: PBMCs, sampled at surgery. The receptors here all came from a male donor with early-stage non-small cell lung cancer.

This clonotype was detected ten times or more. The V gene is TRBV7-6, the J gene TRBJ2-3; 9 nucleotides align to TRBD2. V gave up 1 base and J gave up 6 bases; unmatched junction bases: 8. This CDR3 has 16 residues. Germline values: CDR1 SGHVS, CDR2 FNYEAQ. Here the CDR3 DNA reads TGTGCCAGCAGCTTAGGCGGCGGGGGGGCATTGGATACGCAGTATTTT. It codes for CASSLGGGGALDTQYF.

This clonotype was counted between two and nine times. The chain uses TRBV7-9 and TRBJ1-3; D uncertain. Between the trimmed V and J ends, which lost 3 bases and 1 base, there was a span of 4 bases. The germline CDR1 and CDR2 sequences are SEHNR and FQNEAQ (reference sequence). There are 13 residues in the CDR3. The DNA of the CDR3 is TGTGCCAGCAGCTTCCTGTCTGGAAACACCATATATTTT. It yields the protein CASSFLSGNTIYF.

The table lists this clonotype with many counts. V usage is TRBV5-5 and J usage is TRBJ2-3; TRBD2 aligns across 12 bases. Germline CDR1 and CDR2: SGHKS and YYEKEE (reference sequence). There are 21 residues in the CDR3. With 0 bases clipped from V and 2 bases from J, the junction kept 16 bases outside the gene matches. In nucleotides, the CDR3 is TGTGCCAGCAGCTTGGCTCCCGGTCTAGCGGGAGGGCAAACCAACACAGATACGCAGTATTTT. This sequence encodes CASSLAPGLAGGQTNTDTQYF.

This clonotype came up many times. The chain links TRBV28 to TRBJ2-1; D may be TRBD1 (6 bases). V was shortened by 6 bases and J by 0 bases, with 12 bases between the two germline ends. Germline CDR1 reads MDHEN; CDR2 reads SYDVKM. The CDR3 is 15 residues long. This chain's CDR3 is CASRFGTNSYNEQFF. In nucleotides, the CDR3 is TGTGCCAGCAGGTTCGGGACAAACTCCTACAATGAGCAGTTCTTC.

The table lists this clonotype with many counts. The chain recombines TRBV12-5 with TRBJ2-3; TRBD1 or TRBD2 may be the D gene (6 bases each). The CDR3 covers 15 residues. V was trimmed by 6 bases and J by 6 bases, leaving 19 bases between them. CDR1 is LGHNT and CDR2 is FRNRAP in the germline V gene. Here the CDR3 DNA reads TGTGCTAGTGGCCAAGCGGGCCCAGGGGTGGATACGCAGTATTTT. Its protein is CASGQAGPGVDTQYF.

This clonotype was seen repeatedly, ten times or more. The chain is built from TRBV5-1 and TRBJ1-1; 7 bases map to TRBD1. Losses at the gene ends were 4 bases for V and 5 bases for J; bases not matched to a gene: 8. The CDR3 has 14 residues. The V gene's germline CDR1 is SGHRS and CDR2 YFSETQ. In nucleotides, the CDR3 is TGCGCCAGCAGCCCCCAGGGGGGTCGGACTGAAGCTTTCTTT. Translation gives CASSPQGGRTEAFF.

This clonotype was counted many times. This sequence joins TRBV10-3 and TRBJ2-3; D is possibly TRBD1 (6 bases). CDR1 is ENHRY, CDR2 SYGVKD, per germline. Trimming took off 5 bases at V and 2 bases at J, with 11 bases between the two ends. The CDR3 spans 14 residues. CDR3 amino acids: CAISRQEATDTQYF. DNA of the CDR3: TGTGCCATCAGTCGACAGGAAGCCACAGATACGCAGTATTTT.

The sample holds many counts of this clonotype. The chain combines TRBV27 with TRBJ2-1; 8 bases are a match to TRBD1. Germline V gene lookup returns CDR1 MNHEY and CDR2 SMNVEV (reference sequence). V lost 3 bases, J lost 3 bases, and 1 base stayed unmatched. The CDR3 extends over 14 amino acids. CDR3 DNA: TGTGCCAGCAGTTTTACAGGGGGCTACAATGAGCAGTTCTTC. This codes for CASSFTGGYNEQFF.

This clonotype qualifies as medium-sized (0.01 to 0.1%). The CDR3 DNA is TGCGCCAGCAGCCAAGATAACAGGGGTTACACTGAAGCTTTCTTT. It encodes CASSQDNRGYTEAFF. V usage is TRBV4-3 and J usage is TRBJ1-1; 7 positions agree with TRBD1. From germline, CDR1 is LGHNA and CDR2 YSLEER. CDR3 length: 15 residues. V gave up 0 bases and J gave up 3 bases; unmatched junction bases: 4.

The chain couples TRBV6-2 or TRBV6-3 to TRBJ2-7; 8 nucleotides align to TRBD1. CDR1 MNHEY and CDR2 SVGEGT come from the germline V gene. V shed 3 bases, J shed 6 bases, and the junction held 10 bases outside the gene matches. The CDR3 is 15 amino acids. The chain's CDR3 is CASSYAGQGAGEQYF. The CDR3 nucleotides are TGTGCCAGCAGTTATGCGGGCCAGGGGGCTGGCGAGCAGTACTTC.

In its sample, this clonotype was seen many times. The chain links TRBV5-1 to TRBJ1-1; D remains unclear. Germline V CDR1 and CDR2: SGHRS, YFSETQ. The CDR3 totals 16 residues. V was cut by 0 bases and J by 0 bases, with 12 bases left in between. CDR3 coding DNA: TGCGCCAGCAGCTTGGCTCCGGCCGTTATGAACACTGAAGCTTTCTTT. Amino acids: CASSLAPAVMNTEAFF. Together with reference TRBV5-1 and TRBJ1-1, the CDR3 gives the full variable domain: KAGVTQTPRYLIKTRGQQVTLSCSPISGHRSVSWYQQTPGQGLQFLFEYFSETQRNKGNFPGRFSGRQFSNSRSEMNVSTLELGDSALYLCASSLAPAVMNTEAFFGQGTRLTVV.

Many counts were recorded for this clonotype. CDR3 protein: CAISEFGNEQFF. Written as DNA, the CDR3 is TGTGCCATCAGTGAATTTGGGAATGAGCAGTTCTTC. The gene calls are TRBV10-3 and TRBJ2-1, with D unresolved. This CDR3 comprises 12 residues. The germline V and J ends were trimmed by 3 bases and 7 bases, with 7 bases remaining between them. Germline V gene sequence: CDR1 ENHRY, CDR2 SYGVKD.

This clonotype has ten or more counts. This chain links TRBV30 with TRBJ1-5; maybe TRBD1 (5 bases). This CDR3 spans 14 amino acids. Looked up from germline, CDR1 is GTSNPN and CDR2 is SVGIG (reference sequence). The V end lost 5 bases, the J end lost 0 bases, and 11 bases lay between the germline ends. The CDR3 DNA follows: TGTGCCTGGTCAGGGTTTTATAGCAATCAGCCCCAGCATTTT. Protein: CAWSGFYSNQPQHF.

This clonotype has at least ten counts. This sequence joins TRBV6-6 and TRBJ1-1, with a possible D match to TRBD1 (5 bases). This CDR3 contains 15 residues. V was pared by 7 bases and J by 1 base, with 16 bases between. Germline CDR1 and CDR2: MNHNY and SVGAGI (reference sequence). The CDR3, as DNA: TGTGCCAGCACAAACGAGGGGAGTGGGAACACTGAAGCTTTCTTT. This translates into CASTNEGSGNTEAFF.

This clonotype was recorded many times. V is TRBV6-6 and J is TRBJ2-3; no clear D gene. The V and J ends lost 5 bases and 0 bases respectively, with 12 bases between them. This CDR3 region has 15 residues. The germline gives CDR1 MNHNY, CDR2 SVGAGI (reference sequence). The CDR3 loop reads CASSAVKGSTDTQYF. The CDR3 DNA follows: TGTGCCAGCAGTGCCGTCAAGGGTAGCACAGATACGCAGTATTTT.

This clonotype occurred many times. A junction boundary mismatches the germline segment, possibly from a read error. CDR3 bases: TGCAGCGTGGAAGTTGGGCCCGAAGGAGGCTACACCTTC. Translation: CSVEVGPEGGYTF. This chain joins TRBV29-1 and TRBJ1-2; D gene unclear. CDR3 length: 13 residues. Germline V gene sequence: CDR1 SQVTM, CDR2 ANQGSEA.

This clonotype was counted between two and nine times. The V and J genes are TRBV3-1 and TRBJ2-5, with 8 nucleotides matching TRBD1. V lost 4 bases to trimming and J lost 2 bases; unmatched junction nucleotides: 0. The CDR3 covers 13 residues. Germline V lookup: CDR1 LGHDT, CDR2 YNNKEL (reference sequence). CDR3 coding DNA: TGTGCCAGCAGCCGGGACAGGCAAGAGACCCAGTACTTC. The encoded protein is CASSRDRQETQYF.

V is TRBV18 and J is TRBJ2-5; D call uncertain. The germline CDR1 and CDR2 sequences are KGHSH and LQKENI. V was shortened by 2 bases and J by 1 base, with 8 bases between the two germline ends. The CDR3 length is 14 residues. CDR3 bases: TGTGCCAGCTCACCAGTCAGAAGCCAAGAGACCCAGTACTTC. Residues: CASSPVRSQETQYF.

This clonotype was observed a few times. The chain combines TRBV12-3 or TRBV12-4 with TRBJ2-1, with TRBD2 identical over 9 bases. CDR3 length: 15 amino acids. J gave up 7 bases and V 5 bases, and 9 bases lay outside the gene matches. CDR3 in amino acids: CASSPISREGNEQFF. DNA for the CDR3: TGTGCCAGCAGTCCTATATCGCGGGAGGGAAATGAGCAGTTCTTC.